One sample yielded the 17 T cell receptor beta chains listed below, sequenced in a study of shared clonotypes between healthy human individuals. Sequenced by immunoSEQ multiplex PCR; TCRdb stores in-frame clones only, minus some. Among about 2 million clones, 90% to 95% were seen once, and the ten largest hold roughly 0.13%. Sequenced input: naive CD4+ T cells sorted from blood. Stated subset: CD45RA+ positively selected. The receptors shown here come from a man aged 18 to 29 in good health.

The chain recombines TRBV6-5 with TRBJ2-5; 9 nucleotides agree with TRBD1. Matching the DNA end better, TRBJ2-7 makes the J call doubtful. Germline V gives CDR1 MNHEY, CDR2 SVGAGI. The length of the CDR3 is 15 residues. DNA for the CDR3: TGTGCCAGCAGTTACAAGGACAGGGGTACCTACGAGCAGTACTTC. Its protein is CASSYKDRGTYEQYF.

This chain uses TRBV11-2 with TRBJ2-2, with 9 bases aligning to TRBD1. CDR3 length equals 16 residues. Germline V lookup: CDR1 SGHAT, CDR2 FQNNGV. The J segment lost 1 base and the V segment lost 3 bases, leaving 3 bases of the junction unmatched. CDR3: CASSFTGGKNTGELFF. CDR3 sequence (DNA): TGTGCCAGCAGCTTTACAGGGGGCAAGAACACCGGGGAGCTGTTTTTT.

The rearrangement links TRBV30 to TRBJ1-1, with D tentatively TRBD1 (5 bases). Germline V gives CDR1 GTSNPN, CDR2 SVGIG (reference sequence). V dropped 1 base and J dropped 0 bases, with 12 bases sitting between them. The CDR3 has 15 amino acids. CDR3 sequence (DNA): TGTGCCTGGAGTGCCGACAGTGGGATGAACACTGAAGCTTTCTTT. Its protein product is CAWSADSGMNTEAFF. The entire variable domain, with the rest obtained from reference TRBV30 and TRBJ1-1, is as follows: SQTIHQWPATLVQPVGSPLSLECTVEGTSNPNLYWYRQAAGRGLQLLFYSVGIGQISSEVPQNLSASRPQDRQFILSSKKLLLSDSGFYLCAWSADSGMNTEAFFGQGTRLTVV.

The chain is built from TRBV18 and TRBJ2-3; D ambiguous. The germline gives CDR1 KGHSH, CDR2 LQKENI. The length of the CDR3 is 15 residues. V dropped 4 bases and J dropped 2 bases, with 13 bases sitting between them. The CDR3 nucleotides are TGTGCCAGCTCACTCAAAGGATTAACCACAGATACGCAGTATTTT. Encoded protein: CASSLKGLTTDTQYF.

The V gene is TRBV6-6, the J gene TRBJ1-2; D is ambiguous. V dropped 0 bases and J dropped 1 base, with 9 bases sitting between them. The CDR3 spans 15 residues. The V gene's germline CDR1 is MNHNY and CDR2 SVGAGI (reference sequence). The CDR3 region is CASSYSNGGNYGYTF. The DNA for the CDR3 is TGTGCCAGCAGTTACTCGAATGGCGGTAACTATGGCTACACCTTC.

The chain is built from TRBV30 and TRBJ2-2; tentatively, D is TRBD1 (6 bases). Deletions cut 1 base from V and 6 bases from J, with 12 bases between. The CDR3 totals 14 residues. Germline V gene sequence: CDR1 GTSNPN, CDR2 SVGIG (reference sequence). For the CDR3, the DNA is TGTGCCTGGAGTGCAGGGGACCCATCCGGGGAGCTGTTTTTT. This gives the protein CAWSAGDPSGELFF.

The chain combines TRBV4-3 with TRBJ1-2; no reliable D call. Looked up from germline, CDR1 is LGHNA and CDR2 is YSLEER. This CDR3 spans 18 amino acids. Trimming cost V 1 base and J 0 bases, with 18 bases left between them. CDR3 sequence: CASSQGVGAGDTNYGYTF. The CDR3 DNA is TGCGCCAGCAGCCAAGGTGTCGGAGCAGGCGATACTAACTATGGCTACACCTTC.

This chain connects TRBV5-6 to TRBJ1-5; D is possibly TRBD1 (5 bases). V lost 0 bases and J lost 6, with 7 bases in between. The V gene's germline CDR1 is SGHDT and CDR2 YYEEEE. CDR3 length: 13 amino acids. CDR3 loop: CASSLGGIQPQHF. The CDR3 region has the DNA TGTGCCAGCAGCTTGGGGGGGATTCAGCCCCAGCATTTT.

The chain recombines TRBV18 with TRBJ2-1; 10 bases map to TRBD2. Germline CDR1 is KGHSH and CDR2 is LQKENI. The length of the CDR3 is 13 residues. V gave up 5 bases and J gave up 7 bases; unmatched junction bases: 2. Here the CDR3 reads CASSSGGGNEQFF. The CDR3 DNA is TGTGCCAGCTCAAGCGGGGGGGGAAATGAGCAGTTCTTC.

CDR3 region: CASSLAWTTSDEQFF. In DNA form, the CDR3 reads TGTGCCAGCAGCTTAGCCTGGACTACCTCCGATGAGCAGTTCTTC. The V gene is TRBV7-8, the J gene TRBJ2-1, with D perhaps matching TRBD2 (6 bases). The CDR3 consists of 15 residues. With 0 bases removed from V and 8 bases from J, the gap between germline ends came to 14 bases. The germline CDR1 and CDR2 sequences are SGHVS and FQNEAQ.

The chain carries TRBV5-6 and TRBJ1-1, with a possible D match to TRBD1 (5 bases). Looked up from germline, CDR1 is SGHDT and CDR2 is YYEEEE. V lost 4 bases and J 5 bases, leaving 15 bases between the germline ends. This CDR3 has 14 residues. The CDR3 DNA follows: TGTGCCAGCAGCGCGGACCTGGGGGGAACTGAAGCTTTCTTT. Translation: CASSADLGGTEAFF.

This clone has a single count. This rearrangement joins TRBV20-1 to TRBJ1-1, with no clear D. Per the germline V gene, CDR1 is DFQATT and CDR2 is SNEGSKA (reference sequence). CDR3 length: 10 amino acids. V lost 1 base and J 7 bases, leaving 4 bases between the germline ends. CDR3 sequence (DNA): TGCAGTGCTAGAGGGTTTGAAGCTTTCTTT. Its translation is CSARGFEAFF.

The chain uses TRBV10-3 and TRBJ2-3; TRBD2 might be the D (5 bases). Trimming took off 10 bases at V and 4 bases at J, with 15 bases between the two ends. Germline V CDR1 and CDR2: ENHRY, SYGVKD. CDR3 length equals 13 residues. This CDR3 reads CATQPREADTQYF. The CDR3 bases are TGTGCCACACAACCTCGGGAAGCAGATACGCAGTATTTT.

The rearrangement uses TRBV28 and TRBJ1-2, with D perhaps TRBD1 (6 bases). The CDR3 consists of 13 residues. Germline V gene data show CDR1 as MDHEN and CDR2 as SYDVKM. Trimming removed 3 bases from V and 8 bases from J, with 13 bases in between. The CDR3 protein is CASSFAGAKGYTF. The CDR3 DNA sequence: TGTGCCAGCAGTTTTGCAGGGGCGAAAGGCTACACCTTC.

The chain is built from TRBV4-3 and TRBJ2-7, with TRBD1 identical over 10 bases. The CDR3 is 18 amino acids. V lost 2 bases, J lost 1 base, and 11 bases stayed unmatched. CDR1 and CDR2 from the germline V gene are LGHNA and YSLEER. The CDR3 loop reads CASSQRVPGQGRSYEQYF. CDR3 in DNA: TGCGCCAGCAGCCAACGGGTCCCGGGACAGGGGCGGTCCTACGAGCAGTACTTC.

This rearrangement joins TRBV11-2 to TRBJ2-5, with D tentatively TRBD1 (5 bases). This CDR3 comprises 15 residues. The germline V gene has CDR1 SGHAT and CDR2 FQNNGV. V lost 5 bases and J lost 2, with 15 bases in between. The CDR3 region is CASSRRQNKQETQYF. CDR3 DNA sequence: TGTGCCAGCAGCAGAAGACAGAACAAACAAGAGACCCAGTACTTC.

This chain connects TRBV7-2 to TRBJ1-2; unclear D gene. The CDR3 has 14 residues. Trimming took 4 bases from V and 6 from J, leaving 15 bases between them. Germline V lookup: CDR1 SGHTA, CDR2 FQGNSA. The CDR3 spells CASSSQPGVDGYTF. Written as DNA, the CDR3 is TGTGCCAGCAGCTCACAGCCCGGGGTGGATGGCTACACCTTC.